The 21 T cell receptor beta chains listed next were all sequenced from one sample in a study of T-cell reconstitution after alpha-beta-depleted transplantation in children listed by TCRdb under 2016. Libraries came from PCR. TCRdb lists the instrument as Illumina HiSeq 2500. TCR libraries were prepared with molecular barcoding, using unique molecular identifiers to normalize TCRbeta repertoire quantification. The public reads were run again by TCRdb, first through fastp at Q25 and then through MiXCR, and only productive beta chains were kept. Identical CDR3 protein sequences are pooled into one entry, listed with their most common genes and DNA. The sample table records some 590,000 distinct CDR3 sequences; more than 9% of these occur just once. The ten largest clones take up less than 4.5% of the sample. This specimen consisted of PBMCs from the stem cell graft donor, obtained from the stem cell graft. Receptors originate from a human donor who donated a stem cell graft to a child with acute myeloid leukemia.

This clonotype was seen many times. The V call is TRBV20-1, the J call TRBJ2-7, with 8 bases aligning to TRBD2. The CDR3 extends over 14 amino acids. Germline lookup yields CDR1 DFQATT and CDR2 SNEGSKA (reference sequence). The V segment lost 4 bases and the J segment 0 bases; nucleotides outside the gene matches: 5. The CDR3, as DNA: TGCAGTGCTAACGCCGGGGGGGTCTCCTACGAGCAGTACTTC. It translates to CSANAGGVSYEQYF.

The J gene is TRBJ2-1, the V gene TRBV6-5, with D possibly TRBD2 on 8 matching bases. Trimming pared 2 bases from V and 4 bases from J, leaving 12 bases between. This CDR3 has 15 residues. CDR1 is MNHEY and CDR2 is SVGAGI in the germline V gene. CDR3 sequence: CASSYREGAYNEQFF. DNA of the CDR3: TGTGCCAGCAGTTACCGGGAGGGGGCATACAATGAGCAGTTCTTC.

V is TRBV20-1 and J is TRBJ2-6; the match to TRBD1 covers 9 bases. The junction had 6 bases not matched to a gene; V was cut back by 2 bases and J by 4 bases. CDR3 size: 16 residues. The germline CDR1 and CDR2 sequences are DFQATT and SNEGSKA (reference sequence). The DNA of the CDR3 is TGCAGTGCTAGACCACAGGGGGCGCGGGGGGCCAACGTCCTGACTTTC. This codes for CSARPQGARGANVLTF.

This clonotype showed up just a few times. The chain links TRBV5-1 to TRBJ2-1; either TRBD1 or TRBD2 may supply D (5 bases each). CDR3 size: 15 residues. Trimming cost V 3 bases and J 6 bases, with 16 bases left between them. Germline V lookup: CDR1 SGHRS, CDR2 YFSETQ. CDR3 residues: CASSSPLVGVNEQFF. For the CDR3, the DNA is TGCGCCAGCAGCTCTCCCCTAGTGGGGGTCAATGAGCAGTTCTTC.

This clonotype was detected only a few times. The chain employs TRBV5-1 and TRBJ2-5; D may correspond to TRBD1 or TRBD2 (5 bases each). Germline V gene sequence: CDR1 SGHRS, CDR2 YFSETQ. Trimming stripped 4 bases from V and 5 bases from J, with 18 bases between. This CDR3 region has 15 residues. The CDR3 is CASSEGPSFRETQYF. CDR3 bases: TGCGCCAGCAGCGAGGGACCCTCATTTCGGGAGACCCAGTACTTC. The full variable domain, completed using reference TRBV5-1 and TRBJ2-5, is KAGVTQTPRYLIKTRGQQVTLSCSPISGHRSVSWYQQTPGQGLQFLFEYFSETQRNKGNFPGRFSGRQFSNSRSEMNVSTLELGDSALYLCASSEGPSFRETQYFGPGTRLLVL.

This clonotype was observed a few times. The CDR3: CASSFRDSRTQYF. CDR3 bases: TGTGCCAGCAGCTTCCGGGACTCAAGGACCCAGTACTTC. V and J are TRBV14 and TRBJ2-5, with a weak D call TRBD2 (6 bases). The length of the CDR3 is 13 residues. V dropped 5 bases and J dropped 7 bases, with 14 bases sitting between them. The V gene's germline CDR1 is SGHDN and CDR2 FVKESK.

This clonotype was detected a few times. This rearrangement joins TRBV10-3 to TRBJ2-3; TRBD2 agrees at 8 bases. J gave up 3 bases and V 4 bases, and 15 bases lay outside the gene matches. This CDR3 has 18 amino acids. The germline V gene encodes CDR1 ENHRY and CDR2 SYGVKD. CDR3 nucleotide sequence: TGTGCCATCAGTGTCTCCCCACAGACTAGCGTTATGACAGATACGCAGTATTTT. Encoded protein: CAISVSPQTSVMTDTQYF.

CDR3 region: CASIAFTEAFF. As DNA, the CDR3 is TGTGCCAGCATCGCGTTCACTGAAGCTTTCTTT. The rearrangement joins TRBV27 to TRBJ1-1; unclear D gene. The CDR3 loop spans 11 amino acids. CDR1 and CDR2 (germline): MNHEY, SMNVEV (reference sequence). V lost 7 bases to trimming and J lost 4 bases, with 7 bases between them.

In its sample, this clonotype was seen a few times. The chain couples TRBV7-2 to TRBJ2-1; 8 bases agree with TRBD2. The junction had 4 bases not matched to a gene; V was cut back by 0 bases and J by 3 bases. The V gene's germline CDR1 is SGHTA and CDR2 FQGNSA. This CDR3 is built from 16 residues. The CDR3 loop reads CASSLAGLGLYNEQFF. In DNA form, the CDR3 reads TGTGCCAGCAGCTTAGCGGGACTAGGACTCTACAATGAGCAGTTCTTC.

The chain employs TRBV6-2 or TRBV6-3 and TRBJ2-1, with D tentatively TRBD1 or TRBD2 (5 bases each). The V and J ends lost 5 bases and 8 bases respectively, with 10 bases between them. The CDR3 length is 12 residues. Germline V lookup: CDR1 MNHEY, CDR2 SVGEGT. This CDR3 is CASSPGADEQFF. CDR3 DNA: TGTGCCAGCAGTCCCGGGGCCGATGAGCAGTTCTTC.

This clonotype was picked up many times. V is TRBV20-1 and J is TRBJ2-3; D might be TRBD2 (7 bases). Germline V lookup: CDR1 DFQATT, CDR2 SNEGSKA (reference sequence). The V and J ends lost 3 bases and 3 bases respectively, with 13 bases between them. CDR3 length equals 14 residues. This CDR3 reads CSASQGRETDTQYF. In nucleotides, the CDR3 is TGCAGTGCTAGTCAGGGGAGGGAGACAGATACGCAGTATTTT.

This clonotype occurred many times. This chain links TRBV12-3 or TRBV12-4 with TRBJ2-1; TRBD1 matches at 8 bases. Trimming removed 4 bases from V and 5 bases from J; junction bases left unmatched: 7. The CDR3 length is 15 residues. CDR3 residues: CASSSWTGNHNEQFF. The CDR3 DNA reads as TGTGCCAGCAGTTCTTGGACAGGGAATCACAATGAGCAGTTCTTC.

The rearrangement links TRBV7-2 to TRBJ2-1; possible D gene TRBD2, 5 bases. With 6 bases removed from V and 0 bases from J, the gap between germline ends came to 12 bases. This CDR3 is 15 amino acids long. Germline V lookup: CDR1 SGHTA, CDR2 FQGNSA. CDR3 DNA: TGTGCCAGCAGAATTAGCGCGAGCTCCTACAATGAGCAGTTCTTC. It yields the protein CASRISASSYNEQFF.

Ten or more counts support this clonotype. This CDR3 reads CASSYGTGHNEQFF. The CDR3, as DNA: TGTGCCAGCAGTTACGGGACAGGTCACAATGAGCAGTTCTTC. The chain joins TRBV6-5 to TRBJ2-1, with 8 bases identical to TRBD1. This CDR3 has 14 residues. Germline lookup yields CDR1 MNHEY and CDR2 SVGAGI. Trimming at V came to 2 bases and at J to 5 bases, leaving 2 bases not matched to a gene.

CDR3 sequence reads: CASSFTSQGPDTQYF. CDR3 DNA sequence: TGTGCCAGCAGCTTCACTTCACAGGGTCCAGATACGCAGTATTTT. The chain couples TRBV7-3 to TRBJ2-3; a weak D match, TRBD1 (6 bases). This CDR3 region has 15 residues. Germline CDR1 and CDR2: SGHTA and FQGTGA. V was clipped by 3 bases and J by 4 bases, with 14 bases between them.

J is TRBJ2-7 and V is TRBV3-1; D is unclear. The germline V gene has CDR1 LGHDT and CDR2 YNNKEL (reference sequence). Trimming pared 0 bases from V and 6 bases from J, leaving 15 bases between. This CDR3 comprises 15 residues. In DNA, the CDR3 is TGTGCCAGCAGCCAAGATAGGGCACAGAGACGCGAGCAGTACTTC. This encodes CASSQDRAQRREQYF.

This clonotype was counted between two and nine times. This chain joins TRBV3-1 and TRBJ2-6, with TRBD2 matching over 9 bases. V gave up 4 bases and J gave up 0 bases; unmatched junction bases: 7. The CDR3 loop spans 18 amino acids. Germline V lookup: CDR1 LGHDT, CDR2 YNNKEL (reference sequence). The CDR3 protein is CASSPRLAASSGANVLTF. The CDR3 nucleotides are TGTGCCAGCAGCCCCAGACTAGCGGCAAGCTCTGGGGCCAACGTCCTGACTTTC.

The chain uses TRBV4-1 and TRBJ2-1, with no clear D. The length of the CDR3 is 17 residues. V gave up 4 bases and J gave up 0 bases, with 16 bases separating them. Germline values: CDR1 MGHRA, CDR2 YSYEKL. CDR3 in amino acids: CASSLDKMTSSYNEQFF. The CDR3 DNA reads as TGCGCCAGCAGCCTCGACAAGATGACAAGCTCCTACAATGAGCAGTTCTTC.

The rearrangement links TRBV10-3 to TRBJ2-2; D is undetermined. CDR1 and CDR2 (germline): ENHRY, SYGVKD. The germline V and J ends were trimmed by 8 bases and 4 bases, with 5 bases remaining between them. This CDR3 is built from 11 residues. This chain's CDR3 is CAIGSTGELFF. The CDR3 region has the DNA TGTGCCATCGGCTCCACCGGGGAGCTGTTTTTT.

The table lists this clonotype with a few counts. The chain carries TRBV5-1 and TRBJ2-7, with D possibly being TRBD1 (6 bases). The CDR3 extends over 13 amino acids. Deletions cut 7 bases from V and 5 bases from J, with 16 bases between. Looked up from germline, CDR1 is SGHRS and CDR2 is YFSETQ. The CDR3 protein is CASAWGQGNEQYF. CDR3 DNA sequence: TGCGCCAGCGCGTGGGGTCAGGGGAACGAGCAGTACTTC.

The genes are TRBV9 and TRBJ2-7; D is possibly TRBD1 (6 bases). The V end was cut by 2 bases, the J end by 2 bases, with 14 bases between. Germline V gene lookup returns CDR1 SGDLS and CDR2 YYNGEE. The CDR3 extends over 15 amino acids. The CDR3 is CASSVGPGQTYEQYF. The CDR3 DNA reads TGTGCCAGCAGCGTGGGTCCTGGACAGACCTACGAGCAGTACTTC.